This entry concerns a single T cell receptor (beta chain). As handled by the study authors: Amplification of reference gene primers provided the estimated nucleated cell counts. Here immunoSEQ multiplex PCR was the method, and the copy in TCRdb shows in-frame clones only, minus some. That table supplies the V and J calls and clone size; D and trimming were determined from the DNA. The sample contains about 300,000 clones, 85% to 90% of which appear only once. The data stem from a study of blood T cell repertoires in COVID-19. Study as a whole: COVID-19 samples, acute and convalescent, were from the United States, Italy and Spain. Sample material is recorded as cDNA or gDNA derived from T cells, B-cell-depleted T cells, or PBMCs.

This CDR3 spans 11 amino acids. V shed 8 bases and J shed 8 bases, with 12 bases lying between them. Germline values: CDR1 MNHEY, CDR2 SVGAGI. Within 2 weeks before study entry, exposed participants met a COVID-19 case. The sample consisted of PBMCs or T cells enriched from blood (not recorded which). The chain has TRBV6-5 and TRBJ1-2; maybe TRBD1 (6 bases). This receptor was taken from a woman aged 45-65 years who had been exposed to COVID-19. The CDR3 loop is CASAGALGYTF. As DNA, the CDR3 is TGTGCCAGCGCAGGGGCTTTGGGCTACACCTTC.